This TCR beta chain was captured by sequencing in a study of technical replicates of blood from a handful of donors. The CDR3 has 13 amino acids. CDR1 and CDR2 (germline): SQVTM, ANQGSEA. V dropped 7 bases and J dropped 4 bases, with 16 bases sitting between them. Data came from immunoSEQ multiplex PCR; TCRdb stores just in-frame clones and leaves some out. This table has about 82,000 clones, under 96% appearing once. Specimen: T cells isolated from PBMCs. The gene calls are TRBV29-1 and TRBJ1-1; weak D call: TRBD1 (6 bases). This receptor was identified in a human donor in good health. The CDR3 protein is CSAARDRTTEAFF. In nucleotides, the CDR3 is TGCAGCGCGGCTAGAGACAGGACCACTGAAGCTTTCTTT.